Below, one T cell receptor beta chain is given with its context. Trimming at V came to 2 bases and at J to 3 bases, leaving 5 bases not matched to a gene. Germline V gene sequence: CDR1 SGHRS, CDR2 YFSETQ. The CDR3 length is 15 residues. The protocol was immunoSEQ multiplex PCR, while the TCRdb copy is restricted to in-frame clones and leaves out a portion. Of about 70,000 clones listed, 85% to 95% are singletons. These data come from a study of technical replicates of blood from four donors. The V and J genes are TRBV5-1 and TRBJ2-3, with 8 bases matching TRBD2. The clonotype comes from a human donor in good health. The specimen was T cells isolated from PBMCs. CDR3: CASSLAGVGTDTQYF. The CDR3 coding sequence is TGCGCCAGCAGCTTAGCGGGAGTGGGTACAGATACGCAGTATTTT. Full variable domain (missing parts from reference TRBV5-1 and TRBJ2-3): KAGVTQTPRYLIKTRGQQVTLSCSPISGHRSVSWYQQTPGQGLQFLFEYFSETQRNKGNFPGRFSGRQFSNSRSEMNVSTLELGDSALYLCASSLAGVGTDTQYFGPGTRLTVL.